This TCR beta chain was retrieved from a study of blood T cell repertoires in COVID-19. Study-level information: Samples came from the United States, Italy and Spain, spanning acute and convalescent COVID-19. The analysed material was cDNA or gDNA that came from T cells, B-cell-depleted T cells, or PBMCs.

The assay was immunoSEQ multiplex PCR, and TCRdb's table has in-frame clones only and misses some. The table lists over 120,000 clones, approximately 84% of them singletons. The V end lost 6 bases, the J end lost 3 bases, and 22 bases lay between the germline ends. The CDR3 has 17 amino acids. Germline V gene data show CDR1 as LNHDA and CDR2 as SQIVND (reference sequence). This clonotype originated in a woman aged 60 to 75 with acute or convalescent COVID-19. The rearrangement links TRBV19 to TRBJ2-3; D is perhaps TRBD1 (5 bases). Specimen: peripheral blood. CDR3 coding DNA: TGTGCCAGTAGCACACCCTCTAGGGGCTTGAGTACAGATACGCAGTATTTT. The encoded protein is CASSTPSRGLSTDTQYF.